Included here is one T cell receptor beta chain sequence, with context. Antigen unknown. The identical CDR3 is also encoded by other nucleotide sequences in the sample. This entry is derived from a study of T cell clones after liver transplantation. At the level of the study: Post-transplant blood was tracked for graft-donor-reactive T cell clones identified in a pre-transplant mixed lymphocyte reaction. Whole-study results and caveats: A significant post-transplant drop in circulating graft-donor-reactive CD4 TCRbeta sequences occurred in most of the 8 subjects. Donor-reactive sequences fell more than third party-reactive ones, suggesting partial deletion. Migration into the graft, not deletion, may explain lost graft donor-reactive T cells.

Clones were sequenced by immunoSEQ multiplex PCR, and TCRdb holds only the in-frame ones, with some missing. Of about 20,000 clones in the sample, 80% to 95% were seen once. The sequence came from a human patient who received a liver transplant. Certain T cells may be donor cells from the graft. The input for sequencing was CD8+ T cells from blood, taken less than 28 months after liver transplant.

CDR3 in DNA: TGTGCCAGTAGTATAGACGGGGAAGAGACCCAGTACTTC. It codes for CASSIDGEETQYF. The genes are TRBV19 and TRBJ2-5, with a weak D call TRBD2 (5 bases). The V and J ends lost 0 bases and 3 bases respectively, with 5 bases between them. Germline V gene data show CDR1 as LNHDA and CDR2 as SQIVND (reference sequence). The CDR3 is made up of 13 amino acids.